Below, 13 T cell receptor beta chains from the same sample are listed, as sequenced in a study of T cell responses to AZD1222 COVID-19 vaccine. Sequenced by immunoSEQ multiplex PCR; TCRdb stores in-frame clones only, minus some. The profile covers under 60,000 clones, with about 86% appearing a single time and 10% taken by the ten largest. This material consisted of peripheral blood, taken on day 0 of AZD1222 vaccination. The receptors come from an adult in good health.

In this sample, this clone turned up a few times. The chain employs TRBV20-1 and TRBJ2-1, with D tentatively TRBD2 (6 bases). Per the germline V gene, CDR1 is DFQATT and CDR2 is SNEGSKA (reference sequence). Trimming removed 5 bases at V and 9 bases at J, with 11 bases between. The CDR3 spans 11 residues. Here the CDR3 DNA reads TGCAGTGCTCTTCGGGAGCCTGAGCAGTTCTTC. Translating it yields CSALREPEQFF.

This clone was detected a few times. V usage is TRBV7-6 and J usage is TRBJ1-5; maybe TRBD1 (5 bases). This CDR3 comprises 15 residues. Germline-derived CDR1 and CDR2 are SGHVS and FNYEAQ. The ends were cut back, 5 bases at V and 1 base at J, with 12 bases in the middle. The CDR3 sequence is CASSLGGLSNQPQHF. The CDR3 coding sequence is TGTGCCAGCAGCCTGGGGGGACTGAGCAATCAGCCCCAGCATTTT.

The rearrangement uses TRBV5-8 and TRBJ1-6, with 8 bases that match TRBD1. CDR1 and CDR2 from the germline V gene are SGHTS and YDEGEE. V was pared by 3 bases and J by 5 bases, with 4 bases of the junction left unmatched. CDR3 length: 15 amino acids. This CDR3 is CASSSWTGNNSPLHF. Written as DNA, the CDR3 is TGTGCCAGCAGCTCTTGGACAGGGAATAATTCACCCCTCCACTTT.

The chain has TRBV5-6 and TRBJ1-1, with D perhaps matching TRBD1 (5 bases). Germline CDR1 SGHDT, CDR2 YYEEEE. The CDR3 runs to 14 residues. V was trimmed by 4 bases and J by 10 bases, leaving 20 bases between them. The CDR3 sequence: CASSHGTFSTRAFF. CDR3 DNA: TGTGCCAGCAGCCATGGGACCTTCAGCACGCGAGCTTTCTTT.

The rearrangement uses TRBV5-4 and TRBJ2-3; TRBD2 agrees at 11 bases. Per germline, CDR1 SGHNT and CDR2 YYREEE (reference sequence). V was clipped by 2 bases and J by 4 bases; unmatched bases: 9. There are 17 residues in the CDR3. CDR3 sequence (DNA): TGTGCCAGCAGCTTCGATCTACTAGCGGGAGTCGCAGATACGCAGTATTTT. Protein product: CASSFDLLAGVADTQYF.

CDR3 in DNA: TGTGCCAGCCACGAAATCCCCCCTCGGGGTAGTGGAAACACCATATATTTT. Translation: CASHEIPPRGSGNTIYF. The genes are TRBV5-8 and TRBJ1-3; D gene ambiguous. The CDR3 length is 17 residues. Germline V gene sequence: CDR1 SGHTS, CDR2 YDEGEE. V was clipped by 7 bases and J by 3 bases, with 23 bases between them.

The V and J genes are TRBV18 and TRBJ1-6; D is unclear. Germline V lookup: CDR1 KGHSH, CDR2 LQKENI. Trimming cost V 4 bases and J 5 bases, with 12 bases left between them. CDR3 length equals 15 residues. CDR3 bases: TGTGCCAGCTCACGGACGGCGGACGATAATTCACCCCTCCACTTT. Translating it yields CASSRTADDNSPLHF.

This clone appeared a single time. The chain uses TRBV5-1 and TRBJ2-5, with D tentatively TRBD1 (6 bases). Trimming left V 4 bases short and J 3 bases short, with 16 bases between. There are 15 residues in the CDR3. Per germline, CDR1 SGHRS and CDR2 YFSETQ. CDR3 sequence: CASSPRTAQEETQYF. The CDR3 bases are TGCGCCAGCAGCCCGAGGACAGCCCAAGAAGAGACCCAGTACTTC.

The rearrangement links TRBV28 to TRBJ1-4; perhaps TRBD1 as D (6 bases). The CDR3 consists of 13 residues. V was pared by 5 bases and J by 7 bases, with 11 bases between. The germline V gene has CDR1 MDHEN and CDR2 SYDVKM. CDR3 sequence (DNA): TGTGCCAGCAGTCACAGGGCGGCTGAAAAACTGTTTTTT. It yields the protein CASSHRAAEKLFF.

J is TRBJ2-4 and V is TRBV19, with D unresolved. The CDR3 is made up of 13 amino acids. The V gene's germline CDR1 is LNHDA and CDR2 SQIVND (reference sequence). The V end lost 3 bases, the J end lost 5 bases, and 8 bases lay between the germline ends. CDR3 residues: CASSMVGENIQYF. In nucleotides, the CDR3 is TGTGCCAGTAGTATGGTTGGAGAAAACATTCAGTACTTC.

The chain combines TRBV24-1 with TRBJ2-7; 10 bases are a match to TRBD1. The CDR3 length is 15 residues. J gave up 1 base and V 3 bases, and 2 bases lay outside the gene matches. The germline V gene has CDR1 KGHDR and CDR2 SFDVKD. CDR3 nucleotides: TGTGCCACCAGTGATCCGGGACAGGGGTCCTACGAGCAGTACTTC. Amino acids: CATSDPGQGSYEQYF.

The chain is built from TRBV5-1 and TRBJ1-2, with D hard to call. Trimming removed 0 bases from V and 9 bases from J, with 15 bases in between. Germline CDR1 and CDR2: SGHRS and YFSETQ. This CDR3 has 14 residues. This chain's CDR3 is CASSLAGALSSYTF. The CDR3 bases are TGCGCCAGCAGCTTGGCCGGAGCCTTGTCAAGCTACACCTTC. The variable domain in full, with the rest retrieved from reference TRBV5-1 and TRBJ1-2, is KAGVTQTPRYLIKTRGQQVTLSCSPISGHRSVSWYQQTPGQGLQFLFEYFSETQRNKGNFPGRFSGRQFSNSRSEMNVSTLELGDSALYLCASSLAGALSSYTFGSGTRLTVV.

The chain recombines TRBV4-1 with TRBJ1-1; maybe TRBD1 (5 bases). Per the germline V gene, CDR1 is MGHRA and CDR2 is YSYEKL. The CDR3 is made up of 13 amino acids. Trimming cost V 0 bases and J 8 bases, with 10 bases left between them. The CDR3 reads CASSQDSQGEAFF. DNA of the CDR3: TGCGCCAGCAGCCAAGATTCCCAGGGAGAAGCTTTCTTT.